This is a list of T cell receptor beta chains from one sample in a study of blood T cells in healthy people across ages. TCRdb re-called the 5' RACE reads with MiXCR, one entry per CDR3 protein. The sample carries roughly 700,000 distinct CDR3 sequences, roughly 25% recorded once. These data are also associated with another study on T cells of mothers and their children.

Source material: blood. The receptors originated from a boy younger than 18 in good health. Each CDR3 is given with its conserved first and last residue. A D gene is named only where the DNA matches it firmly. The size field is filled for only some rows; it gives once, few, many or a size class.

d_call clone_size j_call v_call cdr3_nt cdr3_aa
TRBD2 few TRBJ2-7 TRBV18 TGTGCCAGCTCACCACCGGGACTAGCGCCTACGTTTTACGAGCAGTACTTC CASSPPGLAPTFYEQYF
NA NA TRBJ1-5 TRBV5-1 TGCGCCAGCAGCGTGACGGGGAGGAAAAATCAGCCCCAGCATTTT CASSVTGRKNQPQHF
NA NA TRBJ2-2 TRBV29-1 TGCAGCGTTGAGGGTAGCGGAAACACCGGGGAGCTGTTTTTT CSVEGSGNTGELFF
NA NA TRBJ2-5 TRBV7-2 TGTGCCAGCAGCTTAGAGAGAAAAGAGACCCAGTACTTC CASSLERKETQYF
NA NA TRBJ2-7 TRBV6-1 TGTGCCAGCAGCCCCTCCTGGGGAAGAGTTTCCTACGAGCAGTACTTC CASSPSWGRVSYEQYF
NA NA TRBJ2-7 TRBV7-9 TGTGCCAGCAGCTTAGTCAGGGCCCCCTACGAGCAGTACTTC CASSLVRAPYEQYF
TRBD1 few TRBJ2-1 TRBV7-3 TGTGCCAGCAGGTCCCCTAAAACAGGGGGCGAGCAGTTCTTC CASRSPKTGGEQFF
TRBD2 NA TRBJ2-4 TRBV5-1 TGCGCCAGCAGCTCGCCAACTAGCGGGCAGAAAAACATTCAGTACTTC CASSSPTSGQKNIQYF
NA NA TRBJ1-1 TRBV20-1 TGCAGTGCTCGACTCGGAGGAAAGAGGACTGAAGCTTTCTTT CSARLGGKRTEAFF
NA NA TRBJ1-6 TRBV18 TGTGCCAGCTCCCGGGCGTCTCCCCTTAATTCACCCCTCCACTTT CASSRASPLNSPLHF
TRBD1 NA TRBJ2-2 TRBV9 TGTGCCAGCAGCGTAACAGGGGGCCAAGCGAACACCGGGGAGCTGTTTTTT CASSVTGGQANTGELFF
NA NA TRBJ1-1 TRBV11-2 TGTGCCAGCAGTTTACAACGGGAGAACACTGAAGCTTTCTTT CASSLQRENTEAFF
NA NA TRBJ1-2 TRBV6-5 TGTGCCAGCAGTTACACAGGGTGGGATGGCTACACCTTC CASSYTGWDGYTF
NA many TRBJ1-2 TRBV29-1 TGCAGCGTTGAAGAGATTAACTATGGCTACACCTTC CSVEEINYGYTF
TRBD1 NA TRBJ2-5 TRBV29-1 TGCAGCGTGGGGCAGGGGGCTTCTGAGACCCAGTACTTC CSVGQGASETQYF
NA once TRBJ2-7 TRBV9 TGTGCCAGCAGCGTAGGGGTACTAACCTACGAGCAGTACTTC CASSVGVLTYEQYF
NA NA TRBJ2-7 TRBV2 TGTGCCAGCAGCGATCAAAGGAGGGGCCGGGCCTACGAGCAGTACTTC CASSDQRRGRAYEQYF
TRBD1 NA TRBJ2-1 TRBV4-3 TGCGCCAGCAGCCAAGGGACAGGTTTCTACAATGAGCAGTTCTTC CASSQGTGFYNEQFF
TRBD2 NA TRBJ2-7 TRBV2 TGTGCCAGCAGTACTAGCGGGAAGGGTTACGAGCAGTACTTC CASSTSGKGYEQYF
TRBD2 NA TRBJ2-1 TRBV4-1 TGCGCCAGCAGCCAAGTAGAAGCGGGAGGGAATGAGCAGTTCTTC CASSQVEAGGNEQFF
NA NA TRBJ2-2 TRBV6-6 TGTGCCAGCAGTTACGAGGGGTCCGGCCGGACCGGGGAGCTGTTCTTT CASSYEGSGRTGELFF
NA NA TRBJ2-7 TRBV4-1 TGCGCCAGCAGCCAAGGCAGGGAGTGGGAGCAGTACTTC CASSQGREWEQYF
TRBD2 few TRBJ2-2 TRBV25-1 TGTGCCAGCAGTGATAGCGGGAGGCGGTACACCGGGGAGCTGTTTTTT CASSDSGRRYTGELFF
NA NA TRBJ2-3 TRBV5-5 TGTGCCAGCAGCTTGTTCCTCACAGATACGCAGTATTTT CASSLFLTDTQYF
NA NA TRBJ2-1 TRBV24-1 TGTGCCACCAGTGATTTTTTTGGTAGCGAGGGTGAGCAGTTCTTC CATSDFFGSEGEQFF
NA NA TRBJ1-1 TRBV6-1 TGTGCCAGCCGCTCATACCTTCGGGGGAGGGATGGAATCACTGAAGCTTTCTTT CASRSYLRGRDGITEAFF
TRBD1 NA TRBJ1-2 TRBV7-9 TGTGCCAGCAGCTTAGCTGTGCAGGGGGCAATTGGCTACACCTTC CASSLAVQGAIGYTF
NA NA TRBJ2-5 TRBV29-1 TGCAGCGGGGCCGAGTTCGGACAAGAGACCCAGTACTTC CSGAEFGQETQYF
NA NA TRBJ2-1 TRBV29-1 TGCAGCGTTGAATACAGGGCCTACAATGAGCAGTTCTTC CSVEYRAYNEQFF
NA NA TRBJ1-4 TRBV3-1 TGTGCCAGCAGCCAAATGTCCGGAGGGGAGGAAAAACTGTTTTTT CASSQMSGGEEKLFF
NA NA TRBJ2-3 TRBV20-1 TGCAGTGCTAGAGAGGCAGGGTTCACAGATACGCAGTATTTT CSAREAGFTDTQYF
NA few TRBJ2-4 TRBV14 TGTGCCAGCAGCCAAGAAAGTTGGCGTGAGGACATTCAGTACTTC CASSQESWREDIQYF
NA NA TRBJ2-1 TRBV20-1 TGCAGTGCCCATGCTAGCGACTACAATGAGCAGTTCTTC CSAHASDYNEQFF
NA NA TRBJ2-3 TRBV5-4 TGTGCCAGCAGCGCCCAAACTAGGTCAAATACGCAGTATTTT CASSAQTRSNTQYF
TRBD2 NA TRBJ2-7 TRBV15 TGTGCCACCAGCAGAGATTCCCGTGGGGTAGCGGGAGGGCCCATCCCCTACGAGCAGTACTTC CATSRDSRGVAGGPIPYEQYF
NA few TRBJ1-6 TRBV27 TGTGCCAGCAGTTTACAGAATTCACCCCTCCACTTT CASSLQNSPLHF
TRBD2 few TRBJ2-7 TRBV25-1 TGTGCCGGCAACGGGGGGGAAACCTACGAGCAGTACTTC CAGNGGETYEQYF
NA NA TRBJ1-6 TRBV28 TGTGCCAGCAGTTCCCCGGGGAGCGCCGGTTCCTATAATTCACCCCTCCACTTT CASSSPGSAGSYNSPLHF
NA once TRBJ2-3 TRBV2 TGTGCCAGCAGAACGGCGGAGACCACAGATACGCAGTATTTT CASRTAETTDTQYF